This TCR beta chain was retrieved from a study of long-term antiretroviral therapy in people with HIV (dated by TCRdb to between 2021 and 2022). The study in broad terms: The earliest samples were collected approximately a decade before the 2015 WHO recommendation for immediate ART, a period when ART was typically delayed until CD4 counts fell. This retrospective serial study examined whether starting ART and sustained HIV suppression were associated with changes in the composition and diversity of the TRB repertoire in peripheral blood. A total of about 190 cryopreserved PBMC samples were contributed to the cohort by 30 adults with confirmed HIV infection, with samples collected serially over a mean of roughly six years (range 1-12). About 35% of the 30 participants with HIV were female. Test extractions of a monoclonal T-cell line alongside fewer than 40 polyclonal samples showed no cross-contamination during QIAcube processing. What the work shows at the level of the full study, not this receptor alone: Because pre-ART samples had limited cell numbers, unsorted PBMC were profiled rather than sorted CD4+ and CD8+ T cells. The samples span the years 2004 to 2017, and the ART regimens used at that time may not be as effective as current regimens. At every time point, the repertoire was dominated by expanded TRB clones first identified before ART initiation, although this dominance fluctuated and, in many PLHIV, declined after ART. Inferences about post-ART repertoire changes are limited because no data were available on ART adherence, viral resistance or therapy changes. Compared with controls, HIV repertoires had narrower CDR3 length ranges, and the network structure pointed to an antigen-experienced repertoire that shifted only slightly toward naive after ART. Because PBMC availability was limited, only the TCR beta chain was sequenced, with no alpha chain pairing. A significant increase in TRB diversity was found to be associated with ART initiation, although TRB diversity was observed to remain significantly below that of transplant donor controls even after long-term ART.

Participants were included only if at least one PBMC sample before ART initiation and at least two post-ART samples were available. All participants with HIV were treated in the United States of America. Before DNA extraction, cryopreserved samples of about 0.9-11 million PBMC were thawed and then washed. At the time of the earliest PBMC sample for each participant with HIV, ages ranged from roughly 23 to 60 years. Each participant contributed PBMC samples from 1-4 timepoints before ART initiation and 2-8 timepoints after ART initiation, with a median of 7 samples. For every participant, serial HIV viral load, CD4+ T-cell count, ART history and demographic data were obtained. Using a Qiagen kit on a QIAcube, genomic DNA was extracted from unsorted PBMC, with samples processed in batches of 12. In this sample, this clone turned up once. It lacks a known antigen. No base quality values were provided; no much bigger clone lies one nucleotide off.

The immunoSEQ hsTCRB v3.0 assay was used at survey level resolution to sequence the TRB variable region. TRB sequencing targeted a depth of roughly 40,000-55,000 T-cell genomes per sample. Pooled TRB libraries were sequenced on an Illumina MiSeq with a v3 150-cycle kit. The paper's processing steps were these. Analysis of repertoires was carried out in R inside a reproducible Nextflow workflow spanning QC, data transformation and analysis. LymphoSeq2, an R package for AIRR-Seq data exploration, was used to implement custom analyses. Four samples yielding fewer than 5000 total TRB sequences were excluded, leaving 150 to 200 analyzed HIV repertoires. Among the roughly 190 retained HIV repertoires, some 60 were collected before ART initiation and some 130 after ART initiation. Repertoires were downsampled to 5000 TRB nucleotide sequences, and summary statistics were averaged over 100 downsampling iterations. Only TRB sequences with CDR3 regions of at least seven amino acids were retained for analysis. Two measures captured diversity: a Shannon entropy-derived clonality score and the Gini coefficient. In the repertoire networks, any two of the top 5000 CDR3 amino acid sequences were linked whenever the two sequences differed by an edit distance of one. For TRB CDR3 amino acid sequences, antigen specificity groups and MHC restriction were predicted with GLIPH2. To flag known associations with CMV, EBV, HIV or tissue antigens, CDR3 amino acid sequences were compared against VDJdb and McPAS-TCR. Pre-ART, post-ART and control groups were compared with Wilcoxon signed-rank tests and Holm-Bonferroni correction. The table was pulled from immuneACCESS by TCRdb, which kept in-frame rearrangements only. Such tables lose some clones; where checked, under half of the loss comes from unresolved V genes, and the rest has no known cause. V and J calls and clone size are copied from that table; D and trimming were computed from the DNA. This sample holds about 12,000 clones; over 80% were observed only once. About 18% of the sample is held by the ten biggest clonotypes.

The sequences come from unsorted PBMCs, collected 8 to 8.5 years after starting antiretroviral therapy. This receptor was obtained from a man aged 50 to 60 with HIV.

The CDR3 reads as follows: CASTGTQNGYTF. The sequenced DNA is TGTGCCAGTACGGGAACCCAGAATGGCTACACCTTC. The rearranged chain carries TRBV19 and TRBJ1-2; the D gene assignment is ambiguous. The germline V gene (reference sequence) gives CDR1 as LNHDA and CDR2 as SQIVND. The CDR3 has 12 amino acids, counting the end cysteine and phenylalanine. Left in the record is the CDR3 DNA by itself, 36 bases read in frame from the first base. V is reduced by 7 bases and J by 6 bases, leaving a spacing of 12 bases between them.